This is a list of T cell receptor beta chains from one sample in a study of blood T cells in healthy people across ages. TCRdb reprocessed the 5' RACE reads with MiXCR, giving one entry per CDR3 protein. The sample has over 450,000 distinct CDR3 sequences, 24% seen once. This sample also appeared in a second study, on T cells of mothers and their children.

Material for sequencing was blood. Receptors originate from a boy aged 10-17 years in good health. CDR3s include the opening cysteine and the closing phenylalanine or tryptophan. The D gene is left open where the match is weak. Only part of the rows carry a size: once, few, many, or a class if the clone is expanded.

j_call d_call cdr3_length clone_size v_call cdr3_nt cdr3_aa
TRBJ2-6 . 14 . TRBV18 TGTGCCAGCTCACCACCAGGGAAGGCCAACGTCCTGACTTTC CASSPPGKANVLTF
TRBJ2-5 TRBD1 13 few TRBV4-3 TGCGCCAGCAGCCAAGAACAGGGGCGGAACCAGTACTTC CASSQEQGRNQYF
TRBJ2-7 . 14 . TRBV6-2/TRBV6-3 TGTGTCAGCAGTTCGCTGGATGTTAGCGTCGAGCAGTACTTC CVSSSLDVSVEQYF
TRBJ2-1 . 13 . TRBV7-9 TGTGCCAGCAGCCGGGACGCCTCGGATGAGCAGTTCTTC CASSRDASDEQFF
TRBJ1-5 TRBD1 15 . TRBV6-6 TGTGCCAGCAGAATGACAGGGAATAGCAATCAGCCCCAGCATTTT CASRMTGNSNQPQHF
TRBJ1-2 TRBD1 14 few TRBV20-1 TGCAGTGCTAGCCTGACAGGGGGCGACTATGGCTACACCTTC CSASLTGGDYGYTF
TRBJ1-2 . 12 . TRBV30 TGTGCCTTTCACACCGCCCCCTATGGCTACACCTTC CAFHTAPYGYTF
TRBJ2-7 TRBD1 15 few TRBV10-3 TGTGCCATCAGCGTGGACCGGGACAGGGGGTATAAGCAGTACTTC CAISVDRDRGYKQYF
TRBJ2-3 TRBD1 16 . TRBV28 TGTGCCAGCAGTTCCCCGGACAGGGACGGCCCAGATACGCAGTATTTT CASSSPDRDGPDTQYF
TRBJ1-2 TRBD1 15 few TRBV29-1 TGCAGCGTTGTCGACAGGGCGAACTTTAACTATGGCTACACCTTC CSVVDRANFNYGYTF
TRBJ2-1 TRBD2 15 few TRBV2 TGTGCCAGCAGTGCGGGACTAGTAACCTACAATGAGCAGTTCTTC CASSAGLVTYNEQFF
TRBJ2-5 . 14 few TRBV4-3 TGCGCCAGCAGCCAACTTGGGGCGGGGGAGACCCAGTACTTC CASSQLGAGETQYF
TRBJ2-1 TRBD2 13 . TRBV7-2 TGTGCCAGCATAATAGCGGGCGCCAATGAGCAGTTCTTC CASIIAGANEQFF
TRBJ1-6 TRBD1 17 few TRBV6-1 TGTGCCAGCTGCCCCGACAGGGTGGCATTGGGGGATTCACCCCTCCACTTT CASCPDRVALGDSPLHF
TRBJ2-7 . 15 . TRBV7-2 TGTGCCAGCAGCTTAGCTCGGGGGCCGACCTACGAGCAGTACTTC CASSLARGPTYEQYF
TRBJ2-7 TRBD1 15 many TRBV5-6 TGTGCCAGCAGCTTGGCCCGGGACAGCTCCTACGAGCAGTACTTC CASSLARDSSYEQYF
TRBJ1-5 TRBD1 15 . TRBV5-5 TGTGCCAGCAGCTTAAGGACAGGAACCTATGATCCCCAGCATTTT CASSLRTGTYDPQHF
TRBJ1-5 . 14 . TRBV12-3/TRBV12-4 TGTGCCAGCAGGAAAGGGCCATCGGGACAGCCCCAGCATTTT CASRKGPSGQPQHF
TRBJ2-5 . 14 few TRBV28 TGTGCCAGCAGCCCCGTGGGCTTTCAAGAGACCCAGTACTTC CASSPVGFQETQYF
TRBJ1-3 . 17 few TRBV4-3 TGCGCCAGCAGCCTAGAGGAGCCCCACCACTCTGGAAACACCATATATTTT CASSLEEPHHSGNTIYF
TRBJ2-4 TRBD1 18 few TRBV28 TGTGCCAGCAGTTCACCTTGGCGGGACAGGGTTTACAAAAACATTCAGTACTTC CASSSPWRDRVYKNIQYF
TRBJ1-2 . 13 . TRBV6-5 TGTGCCAGCAGTTACACCGGAGGAGAAGGCTACACCTTC CASSYTGGEGYTF
TRBJ1-1 . 14 many TRBV19 TGTGCCAGTACGTTTAGGGGCCCGAACACTGAAGCTTTCTTT CASTFRGPNTEAFF
TRBJ2-3 . 14 . TRBV6-2/TRBV6-3 TGTGCCAGCAGTTCGCCAGGGCGCACAGATACGCAGTATTTT CASSSPGRTDTQYF
TRBJ2-7 . 12 few TRBV29-1 TGCAGCGTTGAAGACCGAGACCTGTTGCGGGACTTC CSVEDRDLLRDF
TRBJ1-4 . 13 . TRBV20-1 TGCAGTGCTCGCCAAACAACTAATGAAAAACTGTTTTTT CSARQTTNEKLFF
TRBJ1-5 TRBD1 13 . TRBV19 TGTGCCACCAAGGACAGGGGGCTTCAGCCCCAGCATTTT CATKDRGLQPQHF
TRBJ1-5 . 16 . TRBV5-1 TGCGCCAGCAGCTTGGGGACGGCCGGGGTCAATCAGCCCCAGCATTTT CASSLGTAGVNQPQHF
TRBJ2-1 TRBD2 15 . TRBV10-3 TGTGCCATCAGTGACCCCGGGAGGCCTTACAATGAGCAGTTCTTC CAISDPGRPYNEQFF
TRBJ2-5 . 14 few TRBV6-5 TGTGCCAGCAGTTACGCACCCGGGGAGAAGGCCCAGTACTTC CASSYAPGEKAQYF
TRBJ1-4 . 16 . TRBV4-1 TGCGCCAGCAGCCAAGGGTCAGGGCCCCTAGGTGAAAAACTGTTTTTT CASSQGSGPLGEKLFF
TRBJ2-1 . 15 few TRBV12-5 TGTGCTAGTTCTCGTGGTCCGGACAGTTACAATGAGCAGTTCTTC CASSRGPDSYNEQFF
TRBJ1-3 . 13 few TRBV15 TGTGCCACCAGCAGAAGGTCTGGAAACACCATATATTTT CATSRRSGNTIYF
TRBJ2-3 . 15 . TRBV13 TGTGCCAGCAGCCTTCCGGGAGTTGTGACAGATACGCAGTATTTT CASSLPGVVTDTQYF
TRBJ1-5 TRBD1 14 . TRBV20-1 TGCAGTGCTTCAGGCGGGACAGAAAATCAGCCCCAGCATTTT CSASGGTENQPQHF
TRBJ2-2 TRBD1 17 few TRBV4-3 TGCGCCAGCAGCCAAGATCTAGGGACAGGGGTCACCGGGGAGCTGTTTTTT CASSQDLGTGVTGELFF
TRBJ2-3 . 16 . TRBV24-1 TGTGCCACCAGTGATAGGGGCCTCGCAGCCACAGATACGCAGTATTTT CATSDRGLAATDTQYF
TRBJ2-1 TRBD2 17 . TRBV20-1 TGCAGTGCTAGAGAGACTAGCTCCGGAGGCCCCTACAATGAGCAGTTCTTC CSARETSSGGPYNEQFF
TRBJ1-5 . 17 few TRBV7-8 TGTGCCAGCAGCTTTCTGTCAGGGGATGATAGCAATCAGCCCCAGCATTTT CASSFLSGDDSNQPQHF
TRBJ2-5 . 15 . TRBV12-3/TRBV12-4 TGTGCCAGCAGTAGTATGGGGCAGGGCCACGGGACCCAGTACTTC CASSSMGQGHGTQYF
TRBJ2-1 TRBD2 16 once TRBV2 TGTGCCAGCAGTGAAGCGGGGGGGGAAATATACAATGAGCAGTTCTTC CASSEAGGEIYNEQFF
TRBJ2-7 . 16 few TRBV4-1 TGCGCCAGCAGCTGGCGCCAAGGACGGAACTCCTACGAGCAGTACTTC CASSWRQGRNSYEQYF
TRBJ2-7 . 15 . TRBV7-9 TGTGCCAGCAGCTTAGGGACTCAAACCCCCTGGGAGCAGTACTTC CASSLGTQTPWEQYF
TRBJ2-5 TRBD2 17 . TRBV5-1 TGCGCCAGCAGCTCCGAGGTAACACTAGCGGGAGCGGAGACCCAGTACTTC CASSSEVTLAGAETQYF
TRBJ2-1 TRBD1 14 . TRBV20-1 TGCAGTGCTAGACTACGACAGGGTGGCAATGAGCAGTTCTTC CSARLRQGGNEQFF